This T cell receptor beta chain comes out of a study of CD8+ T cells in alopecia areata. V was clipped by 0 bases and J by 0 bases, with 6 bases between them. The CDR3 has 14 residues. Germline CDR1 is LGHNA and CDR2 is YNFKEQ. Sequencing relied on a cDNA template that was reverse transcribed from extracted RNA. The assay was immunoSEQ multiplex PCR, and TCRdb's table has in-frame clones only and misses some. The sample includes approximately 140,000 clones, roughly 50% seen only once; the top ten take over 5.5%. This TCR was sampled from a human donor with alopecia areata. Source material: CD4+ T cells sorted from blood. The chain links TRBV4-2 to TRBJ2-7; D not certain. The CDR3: CASSQEPTSYEQYF. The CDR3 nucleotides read TGTGCCAGCAGCCAAGAACCTACCTCCTACGAGCAGTACTTC.